This entry concerns a single T cell receptor beta chain. The germline gives CDR1 GTSNPN, CDR2 SVGIG (reference sequence). This CDR3 comprises 14 residues. After removal of 1 base from V and 10 bases from J, the junction contained 10 bases not matched to a gene. The data stem from a study of blood T cell repertoires in COVID-19. At the level of the study: COVID-19 samples collected from the United States, Italy and Spain covered acute and convalescent phases. T cells, B-cell-depleted T cells, or PBMCs supplied cDNA or gDNA.

In the authors' workflow: Cell counts per sample came from amplifying reference gene primers. Libraries were prepared by immunoSEQ multiplex PCR; TCRdb keeps only in-frame clonotypes and omits some of them. That table supplies the V and J calls and clone size; D and trimming were determined from the DNA. The table lists around 150,000 clones, about 72% of them singletons. The receptor's source is a man in his sixties who had recovered from COVID-19. The J gene is TRBJ2-1, the V gene TRBV30; 7 nucleotides line up with TRBD2. Sequenced: peripheral blood. The CDR3 nucleotides are TGTGCCTGGAGTGGGGGTGGGAGGGCACGAGAGCAGTTCTTC. Protein product: CAWSGGGRAREQFF.